This TCR beta chain was captured by sequencing in a study of cytomegalovirus exposure and HLA in healthy donors. Study-wide results and limits: A list of about 180 TCR beta chains associated with cytomegalovirus was given.

The validation cohort, a group of 120 subjects, included the donors and was separate from the roughly 620-subject first cohort. Some clones are missing from TCRdb's copy, which holds only in-frame ones; the method was immunoSEQ multiplex PCR. In the table there are 110,000 or so clones, more than 70% of which are singletons. As regards this clone: What it recognizes is unknown.

The length of the CDR3 is 13 residues. Deletions cut 6 bases from V and 14 bases from J, with 22 bases between. Germline CDR1 and CDR2: ENHRY and SYGVKD. The source is a man between 18 and 35 years old in good health and CMV-seronegative. Material: PBMCs. The J gene is TRBJ1-2, the V gene TRBV10-3, with D perhaps TRBD1 (6 bases). The CDR3 nucleotides are TGTGCCATCAGAATCACGGGGGGGCCACCTTTGACCTTC. Translation: CAIRITGGPPLTF.